The clone carrying this T cell receptor (beta chain) was picked up one time. What it binds is not known. Sequencing used immunoSEQ multiplex PCR; TCRdb keeps in-frame clones, though not all of them. The sample comprises about 63,000 clones, approximately 88% of which are singletons, and more than 1% rests with the top ten. Trimming removed 0 bases from V and 3 bases from J; junction bases left unmatched: 9. The CDR3 length is 17 residues. The sample comes from a study of cytomegalovirus exposure and HLA in healthy donors. Study-level points and caveats: The study found most TCR sequences rare, yet found some public TCRs in many donors. Among TCR beta chains, those listed as cytomegalovirus-associated numbered fewer than 200. That first-cohort TCR clusters tended to co-occur in the 95 to 150 validation repertoires was found in a later analysis.

This TCR derives from a woman between 18 and 29 years old in good health and CMV-seronegative. Sequencing was performed on PBMCs. V gene TRBV23-1 combines with J gene TRBJ1-1; 8 nucleotides line up with TRBD1. TRBV23-1 is an ORF, with its function uncertain. CDR3 nucleotides: TGCGCCAGCAGTCAATCGGTCGCCAGGGGGCAGGACACTGAAGCTTTCTTT. Translated: CASSQSVARGQDTEAFF.